This T cell receptor beta chain was sequenced for a study of post-analysis software for immune sequencing data. Study-level background: Both relapsing-remitting and secondary progressive multiple sclerosis featured among the disease courses, as did progressive-relapsing multiple sclerosis.

Tagging with unique molecular identifiers was a feature of the TCR beta cDNA libraries. It was from approximately 0.91 to 9.4 million T cells that some 500,000 cDNA molecules came. Using its own MiXCR run on the PCR reads, TCRdb lists one record per CDR3 protein. Altogether fewer than 850,000 distinct CDR3 sequences are present, just under 30% being singletons, with the ten largest covering about 0.5%. V dropped 0 bases and J dropped 7 bases, with 13 bases sitting between them. The CDR3 length is 15 residues. Regarding the study as a whole: Controls had significantly higher normalized Chao1 diversity than multiple sclerosis patients. With F measure, samples from one preparation batch clustered together strongly. Compared with controls, patients had more of about five TRBV segments, including TRBV5-6, TRBV5-1 and TRBV20-1.

This clonotype was detected a few times. As yet, its antigen is unknown. The chain carries TRBV12-3 or TRBV12-4 and TRBJ2-1, with a weak D call TRBD2 (6 bases). This TCR was recovered from a girl aged 10-17 years with multiple sclerosis. Sequencing was done on a sample of blood. In DNA, the CDR3 is TGTGCCAGCAGTTTAGCGGGGGGTGGCTGGAATGAGCAGTTCTTC. It encodes CASSLAGGGWNEQFF.